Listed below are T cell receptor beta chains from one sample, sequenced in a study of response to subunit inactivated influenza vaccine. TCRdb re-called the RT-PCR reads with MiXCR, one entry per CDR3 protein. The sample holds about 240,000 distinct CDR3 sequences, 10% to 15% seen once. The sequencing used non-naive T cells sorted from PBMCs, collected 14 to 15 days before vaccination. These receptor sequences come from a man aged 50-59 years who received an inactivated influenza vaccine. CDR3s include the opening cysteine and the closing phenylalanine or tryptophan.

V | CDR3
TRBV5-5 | CASYGQGGGRSGANVLTF
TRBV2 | CASTPGDQPQHF
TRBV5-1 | CASSTNGNNADTQYF
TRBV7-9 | CASSPLVDTQYF
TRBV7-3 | CASSLNPGGETQYF
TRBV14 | CASPKGTENQETQYF
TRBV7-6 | CASSVGGEQFF
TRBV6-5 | CAVAGGNNEQFF
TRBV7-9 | CASSLEGTGSYEQYF
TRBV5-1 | CASSKGQGKETQYF
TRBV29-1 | CSVEDSGGNYEQYF
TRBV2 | CASSNRGGYTF
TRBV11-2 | CASSLVYGGADTQYF
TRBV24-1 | CATERQGADTQYF
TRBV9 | CASSVAGTSGIYEQYF
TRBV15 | CATSSDSTGEQNIQYF
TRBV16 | CASSRGTGVQPQHF
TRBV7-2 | CASSLVRTVGNTIYF
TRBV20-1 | CSAQGVRAPLHF
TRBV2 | CASDPGTGAIYEQYF
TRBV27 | CASSFPGANSPLHF
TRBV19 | CASSIRHANTGELFF
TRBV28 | CASQGDYGYTF
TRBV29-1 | CSVSGGIEPKNIQYF
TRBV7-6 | CASSLERDGELFF
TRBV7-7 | CASSTLAGDGDTQYF
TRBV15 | CATSRVKGVRFF
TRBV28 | CASSFVGRTAYEQYF
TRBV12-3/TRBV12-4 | CASSLARGLGGELFF
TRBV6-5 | CASSYSGQGSNEQFF
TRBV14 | CASSQDGRAAYEQYF
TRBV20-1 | CSARDRPSGGAYNEQFF
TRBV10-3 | CAISDGGRRVTEAFF
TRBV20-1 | CSAREDRGRYEQFF
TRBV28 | CASSVGLDRHTDTQYF
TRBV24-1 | CATSATSGRTVTQYF
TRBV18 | CASSPRQSATNEKLFF
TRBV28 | CASSLSLQGTFGADTQYF
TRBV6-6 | CLAVGTGGEQYF
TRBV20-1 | CSALAVNTDTQYF
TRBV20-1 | CSASENEQFF
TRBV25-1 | CASSESGWAGELFF
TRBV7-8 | CASSLGDGGLGPQETQYF
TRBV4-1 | CASSQGLPNSPLHF
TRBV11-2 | CASSLYISSGRVGETQYF
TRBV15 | CATSRPGQGYGEQFF
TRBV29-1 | CSDPGGYEQYF